This T cell receptor beta chain was identified in a study of blood T cell repertoires in COVID-19. The overall study: From the United States, Italy and Spain came samples of acute and convalescent COVID-19.

The method was immunoSEQ multiplex PCR; TCRdb's version includes in-frame clones alone and lacks a portion of them. Of around 250,000 clones listed, roughly 86% were seen once; the top ten hold 0.7%. The CDR3 covers 17 residues. Germline V gene lookup returns CDR1 DFQATT and CDR2 SNEGSKA (reference sequence). The J segment lost 7 bases and the V segment lost 3 bases, leaving 14 bases of the junction unmatched. The sample comprised peripheral blood. The chain recombines TRBV20-1 with TRBJ2-1; the match to TRBD2 covers 11 bases. This TCR derives from a human donor in a cohort sampled during active COVID-19. In nucleotides, the CDR3 is TGCAGTGCTAGTCGTGGGCGGTCTAGCGGGGGGAGGAATGAGCAGTTCTTC. It encodes CSASRGRSSGGRNEQFF.